A single sample is the source of the 23 T cell receptor beta chains below, sequenced in a study of blood T cell repertoires in COVID-19. Method: immunoSEQ multiplex PCR; TCRdb's copy keeps in-frame clones and lacks some. The table includes approximately 300,000 clones, more than 85% detected once. The specimen was PBMCs or T cells enriched from blood (not recorded which). The receptors originated from a woman in her thirties who had recovered from COVID-19.

For this clone: Other nucleotide sequences in the sample specify the same CDR3. This chain connects TRBV12-3 or TRBV12-4 to TRBJ2-7; TRBD1 agrees at 7 bases. This CDR3 has 13 amino acids. Trimming took 3 bases from V and 2 from J; bases not matched to a gene: 1. The CDR3 protein is CASSLGQTYEQYF. The CDR3, as DNA: TGTGCCAGCAGTTTGGGACAGACCTACGAGCAGTACTTC.

The V gene is TRBV6-5, the J gene TRBJ2-1; TRBD2 matches 7 bases. CDR3 size: 15 residues. Trimming at V came to 2 bases and at J to 4 bases, leaving 5 bases not matched to a gene. The V gene's germline CDR1 is MNHEY and CDR2 SVGAGI. This CDR3 is CASSYDTGGYNEQFF. The CDR3 DNA is TGTGCCAGCAGTTACGACACGGGGGGATACAATGAGCAGTTCTTC.

The rearrangement joins TRBV6-5 to TRBJ2-7; 8 bases match TRBD1. V lost 6 bases and J lost 6; bases outside the gene matches: 10. The germline V gene encodes CDR1 MNHEY and CDR2 SVGAGI. The CDR3 has 14 residues. The CDR3 spells CASRSRTGKGEQYF. The CDR3 nucleotides are TGTGCCAGCAGGTCCCGGACAGGGAAAGGCGAGCAGTACTTC.

The CDR3 here is CASTRTSGRASTDTQYF. In DNA, the CDR3 is TGTGCCAGCACCCGGACTAGCGGGAGGGCCAGCACAGATACGCAGTATTTT. This rearrangement joins TRBV2 to TRBJ2-3, with TRBD2 matching 15 bases. There are 17 residues in the CDR3. CDR1 is SNHLY, CDR2 FYNNEI, per germline. The V gene end was trimmed by 7 bases and the J gene end by 0 bases; junction bases not matched to a gene: 5.

This clone was seen only once. The chain combines TRBV27 with TRBJ2-1; no definite D call. Per the germline V gene, CDR1 is MNHEY and CDR2 is SMNVEV (reference sequence). The CDR3 covers 15 residues. V was pared by 0 bases and J by 8 bases, with 14 bases between. The CDR3 nucleotides read TGTGCCAGCAGTTTATCCACAGTGTCAGTTTATGAGCAGTTCTTC. It encodes CASSLSTVSVYEQFF.

A few counts support this clone. The chain links TRBV7-2 to TRBJ1-4; a possible D gene is TRBD1 (6 bases). Trimming left V 5 bases short and J 2 bases short, with 12 bases between. This CDR3 is built from 15 residues. CDR1 is SGHTA and CDR2 is FQGNSA in the germline V gene. The CDR3 region is CASSLTGLTNEKLFF. As DNA, the CDR3 is TGTGCCAGCAGCCTTACAGGGCTCACTAATGAAAAACTGTTTTTT.

The chain links TRBV5-4 to TRBJ1-4; D uncertain. The V and J ends lost 5 bases and 6 bases respectively, with 11 bases between them. The CDR3 is 13 amino acids. In germline, CDR1 is SGHNT, CDR2 YYREEE (reference sequence). CDR3 DNA sequence: TGTGCCAGCAGGGGGTTCGGGGATGAAAAACTGTTTTTT. Translation: CASRGFGDEKLFF.

As DNA, the CDR3 is TGTGCCAGCAGCTTGGCTTCAGGGGGAATCGCTGAAGCTTTCTTT. Residues: CASSLASGGIAEAFF. The chain has TRBV5-5 and TRBJ1-1; 7 bases are shared with TRBD1. Germline CDR1 SGHKS, CDR2 YYEKEE (reference sequence). Trimming cost V 0 bases and J 6 bases; bases outside gene matches: 8. The CDR3 has 15 amino acids.

The chain combines TRBV7-2 with TRBJ1-3; D gene ambiguous. Germline V CDR1 and CDR2: SGHTA, FQGNSA. Trimming shortened V by 5 bases and J by 0 bases, and 11 bases separated the two germline ends. This CDR3 contains 15 residues. CDR3 DNA sequence: TGTGCCAGCAGCCAGGAGGGCCTCTCTGGAAACACCATATATTTT. As protein: CASSQEGLSGNTIYF.

The rearrangement links TRBV5-4 to TRBJ2-7; D might be TRBD1 (5 bases). The V and J ends lost 0 bases and 2 bases respectively, with 12 bases between them. CDR1 and CDR2 (germline): SGHNT, YYREEE (reference sequence). The CDR3 sequence is 15 residues long. The CDR3 coding sequence is TGTGCCAGCAGCTTGGGGCAGGGTAACACCTACGAGCAGTACTTC. Translated, it gives CASSLGQGNTYEQYF.

The rearrangement links TRBV28 to TRBJ2-7; 9 bases match TRBD2. CDR1 is MDHEN, CDR2 SYDVKM, per germline. The V segment lost 2 bases and the J segment 2 bases; nucleotides outside the gene matches: 1. The CDR3 contains 14 residues. The CDR3 nucleotides read TGTGCCAGCAGTTTAGGCGGGAGGGCCTACGAGCAGTACTTC. It yields the protein CASSLGGRAYEQYF.

The V gene is TRBV11-2, the J gene TRBJ1-1; D gene unclear. This CDR3 is built from 13 residues. V was pared by 0 bases and J by 1 base, with 3 bases between. Germline-derived CDR1 and CDR2 are SGHAT and FQNNGV. This chain's CDR3 is CASSLDGNTEAFF. CDR3 DNA: TGTGCCAGCAGCTTAGACGGGAACACTGAAGCTTTCTTT.

This clone showed up just once. The genes are TRBV4-1 and TRBJ1-1; D is perhaps TRBD1 (6 bases). V was trimmed by 1 base and J by 6 bases, leaving 12 bases between them. CDR3 size: 14 residues. Germline CDR1 is MGHRA and CDR2 is YSYEKL. The CDR3 region is CASSQGPGQSEAFF. In DNA, the CDR3 is TGCGCCAGCAGCCAAGGCCCCGGACAGTCTGAAGCTTTCTTT.

The chain joins TRBV27 to TRBJ2-1, with D possibly matching TRBD1 (6 bases). Trimming cost V 6 bases and J 12 bases, with 24 bases left between them. This CDR3 has 15 residues. From germline, CDR1 is MNHEY and CDR2 SMNVEV (reference sequence). CDR3 residues: CASSPTRDTAWGQFF. For the CDR3, the DNA is TGTGCCAGCAGCCCAACCCGGGACACGGCCTGGGGGCAGTTCTTC.

The gene calls are TRBV9 and TRBJ2-3, with 14 bases matching TRBD2. Germline CDR1 and CDR2: SGDLS and YYNGEE. There are 19 residues in the CDR3. The trim removed 4 bases at V and 2 bases at J, leaving 12 bases unmatched. The CDR3 sequence is CASSNGLAGGLLTTDTQYF. The DNA of the CDR3 is TGTGCCAGCAGCAACGGACTAGCGGGGGGCCTACTCACCACAGATACGCAGTATTTT.

The chain carries TRBV9 and TRBJ2-1; 8 nucleotides agree with TRBD2. CDR1 is SGDLS and CDR2 is YYNGEE in the germline V gene. After removal of 0 bases from V and 9 bases from J, the junction contained 11 bases not matched to a gene. The CDR3 totals 16 residues. In DNA, the CDR3 is TGTGCCAGCAGCGTAGATGGGACCGGGACTAGGGTTGAGCAGTTCTTC. Its translation is CASSVDGTGTRVEQFF.

V and J are TRBV19 and TRBJ2-7; tentative D call: TRBD1 (5 bases). V lost 1 base and J 0 bases, leaving 10 bases between the germline ends. The CDR3 spans 15 residues. CDR1 and CDR2 (germline): LNHDA, SQIVND (reference sequence). This CDR3 reads CASSIARVDSYEQYF. The DNA of the CDR3 is TGTGCCAGTAGTATAGCCAGGGTGGACTCCTACGAGCAGTACTTC.

The chain uses TRBV27 and TRBJ2-7; 7 bases match TRBD2. The CDR3 is 17 amino acids. Unmatched junction bases numbered 19, after V lost 8 bases and J lost 3 bases. CDR1 is MNHEY and CDR2 is SMNVEV in the germline V gene (reference sequence). CDR3: CASFSPASGGKDYEQYF. The DNA for the CDR3 is TGTGCCAGCTTCTCCCCGGCCTCCGGGGGGAAGGACTACGAGCAGTACTTC.

This chain links TRBV7-2 with TRBJ2-5, with a possible D match to TRBD1 (6 bases). CDR3 length: 15 residues. The germline V and J ends were trimmed by 5 bases and 1 base, with 14 bases remaining between them. CDR1 and CDR2 from the germline V gene are SGHTA and FQGNSA. Here the CDR3 reads CASSVREGGQETQYF. The CDR3 DNA reads as TGTGCCAGCAGCGTCAGGGAAGGGGGCCAAGAGACCCAGTACTTC.

There are a few counts of this clone. This sequence joins TRBV5-4 and TRBJ1-1; D remains ambiguous. The CDR3 extends over 12 amino acids. The V end was cut by 4 bases, the J end by 4 bases, with 8 bases between. The V gene's germline CDR1 is SGHNT and CDR2 YYREEE (reference sequence). The CDR3 here is CASSAGSTEAFF. CDR3 coding DNA: TGTGCCAGCAGCGCCGGGAGCACTGAAGCTTTCTTT.

The CDR3 nucleotides are TGTGCCAGCAGCAAAGGAGGTCAGCCCCAGCATTTT. Translating it yields CASSKGGQPQHF. The chain combines TRBV21-1 with TRBJ1-5. TRBV21-1 is a listed pseudogene. CDR3 length equals 12 residues.

The gene calls are TRBV6-2 or TRBV6-3 and TRBJ2-3, with 8 bases identical to TRBD2. V was pared by 2 bases and J by 5 bases, with 12 bases of the junction left unmatched. Germline CDR1 and CDR2: MNHEY and SVGEGT. The CDR3 is 17 amino acids. CDR3 loop: CASSYGSAGGLGDTQYF. The DNA for the CDR3 is TGTGCCAGCAGTTACGGAAGTGCGGGGGGCCTTGGAGATACGCAGTATTTT.

The genes are TRBV18 and TRBJ2-7; 11 bases agree with TRBD2. Germline CDR1 KGHSH, CDR2 LQKENI. V was pared by 6 bases and J by 4 bases, with 11 bases of the junction left unmatched. The CDR3 is 16 residues long. CDR3 in amino acids: CASSPGGASGRYEQYF. The CDR3, as DNA: TGTGCCAGCTCCCCAGGAGGGGCTAGCGGGAGGTACGAGCAGTACTTC. The full variable domain, with the rest looked up from reference TRBV18 and TRBJ2-7, is NAGVMQNPRHLVRRRGQEARLRCSPMKGHSHVYWYRQLPEEGLKFMVYLQKENIIDESGMPKERFSAEFPKEGPSILRIQQVVRGDSAAYFCASSPGGASGRYEQYFGPGTRLTVT.